What follows are 25 T cell receptor beta chains derived from one specimen sequenced in a study of blood T cell repertoires in COVID-19. TCRdb's table, derived via immunoSEQ multiplex PCR, lists solely in-frame clones and lacks some. Of about 530,000 clones detected, less than 90% appear once; the ten largest clones hold around 7.8%. The sequencing input was peripheral blood. These receptors were obtained from a woman between 45 and 65 years old with COVID-19, enrolled during active disease.

The rearrangement links TRBV6-1 to TRBJ2-7, with 7 bases aligning to TRBD2. CDR3 length: 15 amino acids. Per the germline V gene, CDR1 is MNHNS and CDR2 is SASEGT. V lost 2 bases, J lost 2 bases, and 6 bases stayed unmatched. CDR3 region: CASSESGGRAYEQYF. CDR3 DNA: TGTGCCAGCAGTGAATCGGGGGGTAGGGCCTACGAGCAGTACTTC.

This rearrangement joins TRBV18 to TRBJ1-2, with 10 positions matching TRBD1. Germline lookup yields CDR1 KGHSH and CDR2 LQKENI. The trim removed 4 bases at V and 4 bases at J, leaving 6 bases unmatched. The CDR3 runs to 15 residues. This chain's CDR3 is CASSLRTGGVYGYTF. In DNA, the CDR3 is TGTGCCAGCTCACTCAGGACAGGGGGAGTCTATGGCTACACCTTC. Supplemented by reference TRBV18 and TRBJ1-2, the full variable domain reads NAGVMQNPRHLVRRRGQEARLRCSPMKGHSHVYWYRQLPEEGLKFMVYLQKENIIDESGMPKERFSAEFPKEGPSILRIQQVVRGDSAAYFCASSLRTGGVYGYTFGSGTRLTVV.

The chain is built from TRBV5-4 and TRBJ1-2, with TRBD1 matching over 7 bases. The CDR3 is 14 amino acids. J was trimmed by 2 bases and V by 0 bases; bases with no gene match: 1. CDR1 SGHNT and CDR2 YYREEE come from the germline V gene (reference sequence). The CDR3 is CASSLAGQNYGYTF. The CDR3 nucleotides are TGTGCCAGCAGCTTGGCGGGACAGAACTATGGCTACACCTTC.

The chain combines TRBV29-1 with TRBJ1-1; a weak D match, TRBD1 (5 bases). Trimming removed 7 bases at V and 4 bases at J, with 16 bases between. From germline, CDR1 is SQVTM and CDR2 ANQGSEA. This CDR3 comprises 13 residues. CDR3: CSARSWRGTEAFF. Written as DNA, the CDR3 is TGCAGCGCCCGCTCCTGGAGGGGCACTGAAGCTTTCTTT. The entire variable domain, with the rest obtained from reference TRBV29-1 and TRBJ1-1, is as follows: SAVISQKPSRDICQRGTSLTIQCQVDSQVTMMFWYRQQPGQSLTLIATANQGSEATYESGFVIDKFPISRPNLTFSTLTVSNMSPEDSSIYLCSARSWRGTEAFFGQGTRLTVV.

The chain combines TRBV19 with TRBJ2-7, with 14 nucleotides matching TRBD2. With 2 bases clipped from V and 5 bases from J, the junction kept 5 bases outside the gene matches. Germline CDR1 and CDR2: LNHDA and SQIVND (reference sequence). This CDR3 region has 16 residues. CDR3 residues: CASSIRLAGGTHEQYF. Written as DNA, the CDR3 is TGTGCCAGTAGTATACGACTAGCGGGGGGGACCCACGAGCAGTACTTC.

This chain links TRBV30 with TRBJ1-1; no definite D call. Trimming removed 1 base at V and 12 bases at J, with 18 bases between. There are 13 residues in the CDR3. Germline assignment: CDR1 GTSNPN and CDR2 SVGIG (reference sequence). In DNA form, the CDR3 reads TGTGCCTGGAGTGCCGGTCGACACGGGGAATCTTTCTTT. Translation gives CAWSAGRHGESFF.

The chain links TRBV11-3 to TRBJ2-7; 9 positions match TRBD1. V shed 5 bases, J shed 7 bases, and the junction held 9 bases outside the gene matches. This CDR3 is 14 amino acids long. Germline V CDR1 and CDR2: SGHNT, YENEEA. CDR3 in amino acids: CASSPGQGKREQYF. The CDR3 bases are TGTGCCAGCAGCCCGGGACAGGGAAAGAGGGAGCAGTACTTC.

Worth noting for this clone: The CDR3 ends on some other residue instead of the conserved phenylalanine or tryptophan, so this is likely a read error. The limits of the CDR3 on the DNA are not certain, so only TCRdb's listed CDR3 is given. The chain combines TRBV5-6 with TRBJ2-7; the DNA was not used to check the table's D call, TRBD1. Termini included, the CDR3 measures 11 amino acids. Germline loops: CDR1 SGHDT, CDR2 YYEEEE. The CDR3: CASSIQGPKGI.

The chain combines TRBV2 with TRBJ1-5; D not resolved. V gave up 7 bases and J gave up 8 bases, with 12 bases separating them. Germline values: CDR1 SNHLY, CDR2 FYNNEI. The CDR3 loop spans 12 amino acids. CDR3 coding DNA: TGTGCCAGCAAAATAGCAGACGAGCCCCAGCATTTT. It encodes CASKIADEPQHF.

The rearrangement links TRBV28 to TRBJ2-1, with D maybe TRBD1 (6 bases). Germline CDR1 reads MDHEN; CDR2 reads SYDVKM. V lost 2 bases and J 8 bases, leaving 16 bases between the germline ends. The CDR3 extends over 15 amino acids. The CDR3 DNA is TGTGCCAGCAGTTTAGCCGGGCGCAACAGGGATGAGCAGTTCTTC. This sequence encodes CASSLAGRNRDEQFF.

V gene TRBV6-5 combines with J gene TRBJ1-6; weak D call: TRBD1 (6 bases). V dropped 0 bases and J dropped 6 bases, with 12 bases sitting between them. Germline CDR1 MNHEY, CDR2 SVGAGI. The CDR3 contains 16 residues. The CDR3: CASSYSRGGINSPLHF. CDR3 nucleotide sequence: TGTGCCAGCAGTTACTCGAGGGGGGGCATTAATTCACCCCTCCACTTT.

The rearrangement uses TRBV11-2 and TRBJ1-1; 11 bases line up with TRBD1. The CDR3 extends over 14 amino acids. V shed 6 bases and J 3 bases; nucleotides not matched to a gene: 3. Germline V gives CDR1 SGHAT, CDR2 FQNNGV. The CDR3 region has the DNA TGTGCCAGCAGTTGGGACAGGGGGGACACTGAAGCTTTCTTT. It specifies CASSWDRGDTEAFF.

This chain uses TRBV10-3 with TRBJ2-2, with 9 bases fitting TRBD1. Trimming removed 6 bases from V and 0 bases from J; junction bases left unmatched: 5. The CDR3 consists of 16 residues. CDR1 and CDR2 (germline): ENHRY, SYGVKD. The CDR3 nucleotides are TGTGCCATCAGAAAAGGACAGGGGCCGAACACCGGGGAGCTGTTTTTT. Protein sequence: CAIRKGQGPNTGELFF.

The V gene is TRBV5-1, the J gene TRBJ1-2, with TRBD1 identical over 8 bases. Germline trimming cut 1 base from V and 1 base from J; bases unmatched to any gene: 15. This CDR3 comprises 19 residues. Germline V gene sequence: CDR1 SGHRS, CDR2 YFSETQ. CDR3 coding DNA: TGCGCCAGCAGCTTGAGTGGCATGCAGGGGGCTTATTATAACTATGGCTACACCTTC. Translation gives CASSLSGMQGAYYNYGYTF.

This chain joins TRBV6-4 and TRBJ2-1; the D gene is possibly TRBD1 (6 bases). CDR1 and CDR2 from the germline V gene are MRHNA and SNTAGT. The CDR3 loop spans 15 amino acids. The V gene lost 3 bases and the J gene lost 0 bases, with 9 bases spanning the gap. The CDR3 here is CASSEGQSSYNEQFF. As DNA, the CDR3 is TGTGCCAGCAGTGAGGGACAAAGCTCCTACAATGAGCAGTTCTTC.

This chain links TRBV13 with TRBJ2-1; 10 bases are a match to TRBD2. Losses at the gene ends were 7 bases for V and 6 bases for J; bases not matched to a gene: 6. CDR3 length: 14 residues. Per germline, CDR1 PRHDT and CDR2 FYEKMQ (reference sequence). The CDR3, as DNA: TGTGCCAGCACCTCGGGACTAGCGCTCAATGAGCAGTTCTTC. Translating it yields CASTSGLALNEQFF.

The chain recombines TRBV5-6 with TRBJ1-1; D remains unclear. The CDR3 runs to 16 residues. CDR1 and CDR2 from the germline V gene are SGHDT and YYEEEE. V lost 4 bases, J lost 1 base, and 17 bases lay in between. This CDR3 reads CASSVGTGRQNTEAFF. DNA for the CDR3: TGTGCCAGCAGCGTCGGCACGGGGAGACAGAACACTGAAGCTTTCTTT.

This chain links TRBV2 with TRBJ1-6, with 7 bases that match TRBD1. Germline CDR1 reads SNHLY; CDR2 reads FYNNEI. CDR3 size: 15 residues. The V gene end was trimmed by 6 bases and the J gene end by 10 bases; junction bases not matched to a gene: 12. The CDR3, as DNA: TGTGCCAGCAGCAGCAGTAGACAGGGACAATCACCCCTCCACTTT. This codes for CASSSSRQGQSPLHF.

V and J are TRBV12-3 or TRBV12-4 and TRBJ1-2, with 9 nucleotides matching TRBD1. V was clipped by 4 bases and J by 9 bases; unmatched bases: 6. The CDR3 totals 13 residues. This chain's CDR3 is CASSSGTGIRYTF. In DNA, the CDR3 is TGTGCCAGCAGTTCCGGGACAGGGATTCGCTACACCTTC.

The rearrangement joins TRBV30 to TRBJ1-4; D ambiguous. The CDR3 contains 12 residues. V was trimmed by 0 bases and J by 8 bases, leaving 7 bases between them. Germline assignment: CDR1 GTSNPN and CDR2 SVGIG (reference sequence). The CDR3 loop reads CAWSVLGEKLFF. CDR3 nucleotides: TGTGCCTGGAGTGTACTAGGGGAAAAACTGTTTTTT.

V is TRBV7-3 and J is TRBJ2-7; TRBD1 matches 7 bases. Trimming removed 1 base from V and 2 bases from J; junction bases left unmatched: 2. Germline V gene lookup returns CDR1 SGHTA and CDR2 FQGTGA. The CDR3 spans 14 residues. The CDR3 spells CASSLRQGPYEQYF. The CDR3 nucleotides read TGTGCCAGCAGCTTAAGACAGGGCCCCTACGAGCAGTACTTC.

The gene calls are TRBV7-8 and TRBJ1-2, with a weak D call TRBD1 (6 bases). Per the germline V gene, CDR1 is SGHVS and CDR2 is FQNEAQ. CDR3 length: 15 residues. The V and J ends lost 2 bases and 2 bases respectively, with 12 bases between them. The CDR3 DNA sequence: TGTGCCAGCAGCTTAAACAGGGTCGAAAACTATGGCTACACCTTC. This encodes CASSLNRVENYGYTF. The full variable domain, in which reference TRBV7-8 and TRBJ1-2 provide the parts outside the CDR3, is GAGVSQSPRYKVAKRGQDVALRCDPISGHVSLFWYQQALGQGPEFLTYFQNEAQLDKSGLPSDRFFAERPEGSVSTLKIQRTQQEDSAVYLCASSLNRVENYGYTFGSGTRLTVV.

The chain has TRBV18 and TRBJ2-2; 7 bases align to TRBD1. After removal of 3 bases from V and 0 bases from J, the junction contained 4 bases not matched to a gene. The V gene's germline CDR1 is KGHSH and CDR2 LQKENI. The CDR3 length is 16 residues. The chain's CDR3 is CASSPRTGSNTGELFF. The CDR3 DNA sequence: TGTGCCAGCTCACCTCGGACAGGATCGAACACCGGGGAGCTGTTTTTT.

This clone appeared a few times. The chain links TRBV2 to TRBJ1-5, with D unresolved. The germline V gene encodes CDR1 SNHLY and CDR2 FYNNEI. V was clipped by 4 bases and J by 4 bases, with 11 bases between them. The CDR3 sequence is 14 residues long. CDR3: CASSVGGLNQPQHF. The CDR3 DNA reads as TGTGCCAGCAGTGTAGGAGGTTTGAATCAGCCCCAGCATTTT.

This chain links TRBV11-2 with TRBJ2-2, with 13 bases fitting TRBD2. CDR3 size: 17 residues. Germline V gene sequence: CDR1 SGHAT, CDR2 FQNNGV. V lost 5 bases to trimming and J lost 7 bases; unmatched junction nucleotides: 10. The CDR3 sequence is CASSRTSGGAVDGELFF. CDR3 sequence (DNA): TGTGCCAGCAGCCGTACTAGCGGGGGGGCTGTCGACGGGGAGCTGTTTTTT. The full variable domain, in which reference TRBV11-2 and TRBJ2-2 provide the parts outside the CDR3, is EAGVAQSPRYKIIEKRQSVAFWCNPISGHATLYWYQQILGQGPKLLIQFQNNGVVDDSQLPKDRFSAERLKGVDSTLKIQPAKLEDSAVYLCASSRTSGGAVDGELFFGEGSRLTVL.